This T cell receptor (beta chain) was sequenced during a study of T cell clones after liver transplantation. Here immunoSEQ multiplex PCR was the method, and the copy in TCRdb shows in-frame clones only, minus some. The sample lists approximately 68,000 clones; about four fifths were seen once. This CDR3 contains 14 residues. CDR1 is SGHAT, CDR2 FQNNGV, per germline. With 4 bases clipped from V and 9 bases from J, the junction kept 6 bases outside the gene matches. V usage is TRBV11-2 and J usage is TRBJ2-1; 10 positions agree with TRBD2. This TCR was recovered from a human donor who received a liver transplant. Specimen: CD4+ T cells from blood, collected before liver transplant. The CDR3 is CASSSLAGDGEQFF. In DNA form, the CDR3 reads TGTGCCAGCAGCTCCCTAGCGGGAGACGGTGAGCAGTTCTTC.